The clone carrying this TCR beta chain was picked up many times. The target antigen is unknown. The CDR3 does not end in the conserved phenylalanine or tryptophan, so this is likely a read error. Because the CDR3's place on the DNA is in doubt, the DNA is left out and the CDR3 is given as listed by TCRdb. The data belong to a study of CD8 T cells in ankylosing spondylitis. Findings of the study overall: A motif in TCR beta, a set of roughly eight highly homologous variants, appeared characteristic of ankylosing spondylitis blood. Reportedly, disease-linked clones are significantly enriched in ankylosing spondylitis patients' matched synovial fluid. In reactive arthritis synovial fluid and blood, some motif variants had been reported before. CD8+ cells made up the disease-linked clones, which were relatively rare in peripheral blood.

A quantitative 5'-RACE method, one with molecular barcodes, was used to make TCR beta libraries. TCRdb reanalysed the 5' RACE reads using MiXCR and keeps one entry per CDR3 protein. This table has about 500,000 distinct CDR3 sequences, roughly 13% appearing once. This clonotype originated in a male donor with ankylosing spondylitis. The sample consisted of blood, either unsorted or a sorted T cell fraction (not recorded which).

The CDR3 loop reads CASSFGRQILM. The chain employs TRBV12-3 or TRBV12-4 and TRBJ1-1; TRBD1, as called in the table, went unchecked against the DNA. From its first to its last residue, the CDR3 has 11 amino acids.